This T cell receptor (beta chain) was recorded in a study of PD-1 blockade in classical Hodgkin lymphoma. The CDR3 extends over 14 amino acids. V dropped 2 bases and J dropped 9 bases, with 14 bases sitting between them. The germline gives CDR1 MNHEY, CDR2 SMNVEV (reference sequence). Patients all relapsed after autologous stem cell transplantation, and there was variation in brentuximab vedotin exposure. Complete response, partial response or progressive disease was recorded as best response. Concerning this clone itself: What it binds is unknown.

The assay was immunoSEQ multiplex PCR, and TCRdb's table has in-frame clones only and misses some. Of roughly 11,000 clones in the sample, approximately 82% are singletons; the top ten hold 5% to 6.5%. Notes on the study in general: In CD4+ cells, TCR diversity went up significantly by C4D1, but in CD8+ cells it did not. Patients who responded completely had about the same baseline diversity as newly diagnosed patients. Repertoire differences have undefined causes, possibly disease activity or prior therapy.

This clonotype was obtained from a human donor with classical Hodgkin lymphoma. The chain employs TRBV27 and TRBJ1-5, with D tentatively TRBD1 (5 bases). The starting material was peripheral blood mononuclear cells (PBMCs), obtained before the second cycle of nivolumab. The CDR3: CASSLGRGAAPQHF. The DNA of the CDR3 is TGTGCCAGCAGTTTAGGTCGAGGGGCCGCGCCCCAGCATTTT.